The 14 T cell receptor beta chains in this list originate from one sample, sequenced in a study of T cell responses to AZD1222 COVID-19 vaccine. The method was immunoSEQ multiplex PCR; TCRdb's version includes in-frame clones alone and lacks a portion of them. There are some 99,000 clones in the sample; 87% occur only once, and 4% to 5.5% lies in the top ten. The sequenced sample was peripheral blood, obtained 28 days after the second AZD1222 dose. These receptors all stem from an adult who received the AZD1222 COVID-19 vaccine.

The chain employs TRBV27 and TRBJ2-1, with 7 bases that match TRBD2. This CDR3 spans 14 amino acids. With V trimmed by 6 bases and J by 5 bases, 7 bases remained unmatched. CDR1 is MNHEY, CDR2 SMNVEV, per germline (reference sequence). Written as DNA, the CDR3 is TGTGCCAGCAGGCCGCGGGACTATCACAATGAGCAGTTCTTC. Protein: CASRPRDYHNEQFF.

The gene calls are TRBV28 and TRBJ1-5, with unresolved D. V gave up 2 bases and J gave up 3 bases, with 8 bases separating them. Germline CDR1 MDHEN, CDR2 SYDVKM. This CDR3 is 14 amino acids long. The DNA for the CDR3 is TGTGCCAGCAGTTTAACTCCTCCCAATCAGCCCCAGCATTTT. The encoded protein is CASSLTPPNQPQHF.

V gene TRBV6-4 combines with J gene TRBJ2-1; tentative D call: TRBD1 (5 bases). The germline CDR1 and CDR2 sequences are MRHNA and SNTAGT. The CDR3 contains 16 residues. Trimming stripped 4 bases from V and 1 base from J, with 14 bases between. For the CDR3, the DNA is TGTGCCAGCAGTGCCCTCGGGCAGGGATCCTACAATGAGCAGTTCTTC. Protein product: CASSALGQGSYNEQFF.

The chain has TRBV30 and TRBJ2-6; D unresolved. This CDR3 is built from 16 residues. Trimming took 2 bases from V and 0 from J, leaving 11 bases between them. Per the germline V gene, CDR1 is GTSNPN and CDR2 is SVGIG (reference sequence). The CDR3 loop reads CAWSLPGVSGANVLTF. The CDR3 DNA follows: TGTGCCTGGAGTCTCCCGGGCGTCTCTGGGGCCAACGTCCTGACTTTC.

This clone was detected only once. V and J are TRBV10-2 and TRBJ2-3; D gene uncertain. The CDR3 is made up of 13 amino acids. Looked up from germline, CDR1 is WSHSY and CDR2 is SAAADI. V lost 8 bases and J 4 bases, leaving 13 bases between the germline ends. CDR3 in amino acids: CASRRDPADTQYF. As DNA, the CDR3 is TGCGCCAGCCGTCGAGATCCCGCAGATACGCAGTATTTT.

CDR3 amino acids: CSTGTGILDEQFF. The CDR3 coding sequence is TGCAGCACCGGGACAGGGATTCTAGATGAGCAGTTCTTC. The chain uses TRBV29-1 and TRBJ2-1; 9 bases fit TRBD1. Germline V gene data show CDR1 as SQVTM and CDR2 as ANQGSEA. With V trimmed by 8 bases and J by 8 bases, 10 bases remained unmatched. This CDR3 contains 13 residues.

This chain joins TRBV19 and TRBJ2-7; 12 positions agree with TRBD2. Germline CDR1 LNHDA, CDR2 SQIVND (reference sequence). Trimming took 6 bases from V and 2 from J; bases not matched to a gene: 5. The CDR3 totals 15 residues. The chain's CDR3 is CASRTSGSNPYEQYF. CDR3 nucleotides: TGTGCCAGTAGGACTAGCGGGAGCAATCCCTACGAGCAGTACTTC.

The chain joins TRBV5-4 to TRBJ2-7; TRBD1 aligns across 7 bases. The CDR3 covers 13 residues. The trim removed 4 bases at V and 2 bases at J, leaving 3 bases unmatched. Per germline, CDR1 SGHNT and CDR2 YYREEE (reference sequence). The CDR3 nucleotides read TGTGCCAGCAGCCTACAGGGGACCTACGAGCAGTACTTC. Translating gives CASSLQGTYEQYF.

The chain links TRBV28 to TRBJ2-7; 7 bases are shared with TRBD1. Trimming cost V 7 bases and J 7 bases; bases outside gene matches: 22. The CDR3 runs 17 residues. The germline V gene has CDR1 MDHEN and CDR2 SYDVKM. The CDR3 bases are TGTGCCAGCACCCCCGTCCAGGGGGTAAACTCGCCGAGGGAGCAGTACTTC. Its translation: CASTPVQGVNSPREQYF.

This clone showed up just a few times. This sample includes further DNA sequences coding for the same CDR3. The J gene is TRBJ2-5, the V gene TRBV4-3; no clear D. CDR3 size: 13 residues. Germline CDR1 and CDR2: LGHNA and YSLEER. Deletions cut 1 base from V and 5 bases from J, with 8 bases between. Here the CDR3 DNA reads TGCGCCAGCAGCCAAGGACGTGGGGAGACCCAGTACTTC. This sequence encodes CASSQGRGETQYF.

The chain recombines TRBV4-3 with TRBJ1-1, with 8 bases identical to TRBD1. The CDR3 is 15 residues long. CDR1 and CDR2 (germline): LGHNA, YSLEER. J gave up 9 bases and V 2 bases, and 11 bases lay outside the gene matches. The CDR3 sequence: CASSQSGQGTRKAFF. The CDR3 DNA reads TGCGCCAGCAGCCAATCCGGACAGGGTACGAGGAAAGCTTTCTTT.

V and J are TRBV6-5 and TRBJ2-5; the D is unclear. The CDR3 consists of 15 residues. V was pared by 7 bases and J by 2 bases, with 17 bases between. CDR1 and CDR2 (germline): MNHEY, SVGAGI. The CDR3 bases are TGTGCCAGCAAGTTTGGTGGTACTGCACAAGAGACCCAGTACTTC. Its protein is CASKFGGTAQETQYF.

CDR3 DNA: TGTGCCAGCAGTTTAGGGGTTAGGGGGACTAGCGGGGGTTACAATGAGCAGTTCTTC. Translated: CASSLGVRGTSGGYNEQFF. The chain has TRBV27 and TRBJ2-1, with 14 bases lining up with TRBD2. The CDR3 runs 19 residues. The germline CDR1 and CDR2 sequences are MNHEY and SMNVEV (reference sequence). V lost 2 bases and J lost 4; bases outside the gene matches: 10.

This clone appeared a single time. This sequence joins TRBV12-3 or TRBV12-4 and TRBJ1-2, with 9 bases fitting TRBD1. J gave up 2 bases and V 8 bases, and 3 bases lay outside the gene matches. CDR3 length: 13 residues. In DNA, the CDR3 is TGTGCCAGCGGGACAGGGCCCAACTATGGCTACACCTTC. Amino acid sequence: CASGTGPNYGYTF.